These T cell receptor beta chains were read from a single sample in a study of PD-1 blockade in classical Hodgkin lymphoma. Clones were sequenced by immunoSEQ multiplex PCR, and TCRdb holds only the in-frame ones, with some missing. The sample contains around 29,000 clones, around 90% of which appear only once. The sequenced sample was CD4+ T cells from blood. The receptor source for this set is a human donor with classical Hodgkin lymphoma. Each CDR3 is given with its conserved first and last residue. Each record gives: D gene, clone size, V gene, J gene, CDR3 DNA, CDR3 protein. A D gene is named only where the DNA matches it firmly. Clone sizes are given selectively: once, few, many, or a class where the clone is expanded.

D: .
size: .
V: TRBV6-5
J: TRBJ1-5
DNA: TGTGCCAGCAGTTACTCGTGGCAGAGGGATCAGCCCCAGCATTTT
CDR3: CASSYSWQRDQPQHF

D: .
size: .
V: TRBV2
J: TRBJ2-5
DNA: TGTGCCAGCAGTGACGTTGGGGAGACCCAGTACTTC
CDR3: CASSDVGETQYF

D: .
size: .
V: TRBV10-3
J: TRBJ2-3
DNA: TGTGCCATCAGTGATTCCCCACAGCCCTCCAGCACAGATACGCAGTATTTT
CDR3: CAISDSPQPSSTDTQYF

D: .
size: .
V: TRBV2
J: TRBJ2-1
DNA: TGTGCCAGCCGGCGAGGTGAGCAGTTCTTC
CDR3: CASRRGEQFF

D: .
size: .
V: TRBV28
J: TRBJ2-7
DNA: TGTGCCAGCAGTTCCCCGACGGACGAGCAGTACTTC
CDR3: CASSSPTDEQYF

D: .
size: .
V: TRBV6-5
J: TRBJ2-7
DNA: TGTGCCAGCAGACGGTCATCAGGGGCGGCCTACGAGCAGTACTTC
CDR3: CASRRSSGAAYEQYF

D: TRBD2
size: .
V: TRBV7-2
J: TRBJ2-7
DNA: TGTGCCAGCAGCTTAGTTGCGGGAGAAAACGAGCAGTACTTC
CDR3: CASSLVAGENEQYF

D: TRBD1
size: .
V: TRBV4-1
J: TRBJ2-3
DNA: TGCGCCAGCAGCCAGACCGGGACAGGAGGCACAGATACGCAGTATTTT
CDR3: CASSQTGTGGTDTQYF

D: .
size: .
V: TRBV5-1
J: TRBJ2-6
DNA: TGCGCCAGCAGCTTTAGCCTCTCTGGGGCCAACGTCCTGACTTTC
CDR3: CASSFSLSGANVLTF

D: .
size: .
V: TRBV2
J: TRBJ2-3
DNA: TGTGCCAGCAGTGAATTATTCAGCACAGATACGCAGTATTTT
CDR3: CASSELFSTDTQYF

D: TRBD2
size: .
V: TRBV7-2
J: TRBJ2-7
DNA: TGTGCCAGCAGCTTTTCGGGACTAGCGGGAGTCTTGGAGCAGTACTTC
CDR3: CASSFSGLAGVLEQYF

D: .
size: .
V: TRBV7-9
J: TRBJ2-5
DNA: TGTGCCAGCAGCTTCGGGGGAAGTTACCAAGAGACCCAGTACTTC
CDR3: CASSFGGSYQETQYF

D: .
size: few
V: TRBV29-1
J: TRBJ1-2
DNA: TGCAGCGTTGAGTGGGTTTATGGCTACACCTTC
CDR3: CSVEWVYGYTF

D: TRBD2
size: .
V: TRBV28
J: TRBJ2-7
DNA: TGTGCCAGCAGTAAACAGGGGCCCTTAGCGGGAGAAGCCTACGAGCAGTACTTC
CDR3: CASSKQGPLAGEAYEQYF

D: TRBD2
size: .
V: TRBV2
J: TRBJ2-1
DNA: TGTGCCAGCAGTGAATTAGGACTAGCGGGAGGAGTCAGTGAGCAGTTCTTC
CDR3: CASSELGLAGGVSEQFF

D: .
size: .
V: TRBV28
J: TRBJ1-1
DNA: TGTGCCAGCAGTCCCCCTGTGAACACTGAAGCTTTCTTT
CDR3: CASSPPVNTEAFF

D: .
size: few
V: TRBV19
J: TRBJ1-5
DNA: TGTGCCAGTAGTGTCGACAGGAGACAGCCCCAGCATTTT
CDR3: CASSVDRRQPQHF

D: .
size: .
V: TRBV11-3
J: TRBJ2-5
DNA: TGTGCCAGCAGCTTAGAACACGGACGAGAGACCCAGTACTTC
CDR3: CASSLEHGRETQYF

D: .
size: .
V: TRBV11-2
J: TRBJ2-7
DNA: TGTGCCAGCAGCCCTAGAAGGCTTGACGAGCAGTACTTC
CDR3: CASSPRRLDEQYF

D: TRBD2
size: .
V: TRBV28
J: TRBJ2-2
DNA: TGTGCCAGCAGACTAGCGGGAGCGGGGAACACCGGGGAGCTGTTTTTT
CDR3: CASRLAGAGNTGELFF

D: .
size: .
V: TRBV6-6
J: TRBJ1-5
DNA: TGTGCCAGCAGTTACTCGAACGGGGGCAATCAGCCCCAGCATTTT
CDR3: CASSYSNGGNQPQHF

D: .
size: .
V: TRBV7-2
J: TRBJ2-5
DNA: TGTGCCAGCAGCCCCAATCCCGTGGGGCAAGAGACCCAGTACTTC
CDR3: CASSPNPVGQETQYF

D: TRBD2
size: .
V: TRBV7-3
J: TRBJ2-5
DNA: TGTGCCAGCAGCCTCTCGGGACTAGCGGACCAAGAGACCCAGTACTTC
CDR3: CASSLSGLADQETQYF

D: .
size: .
V: TRBV19
J: TRBJ2-7
DNA: TGTGCCAGTAGTGACGGACAGCTATACGAGCAGTACTTC
CDR3: CASSDGQLYEQYF

D: .
size: .
V: TRBV4-1
J: TRBJ2-3
DNA: TGCGCCAGCAGCTTCCAGGGAGTCACAGATACGCAGTATTTT
CDR3: CASSFQGVTDTQYF

D: TRBD1
size: once
V: TRBV5-1
J: TRBJ1-2
DNA: TGCGCCAGCAGCAGGGGACAGCCGGGGGGCTATGGCTACACCTTC
CDR3: CASSRGQPGGYGYTF

D: .
size: .
V: TRBV28
J: TRBJ2-7
DNA: TGTGCCAGCAGGCCCTTTTGGATTATGGGACATTACGAGCAGTACTTC
CDR3: CASRPFWIMGHYEQYF

D: TRBD1
size: .
V: TRBV29-1
J: TRBJ2-7
DNA: TGCAGCGTGGATGGACAGGACCCTCACGAGCAGTACTTC
CDR3: CSVDGQDPHEQYF

D: .
size: .
V: TRBV28
J: TRBJ2-7
DNA: TGTGCCAGCAGTTCGGGACAATCCTACGAGCAGTACTTC
CDR3: CASSSGQSYEQYF

D: .
size: once
V: TRBV28
J: TRBJ2-1
DNA: TGTGCCAGCAGTTTGACAAATCCCTACAATGAGCAGTTCTTC
CDR3: CASSLTNPYNEQFF

D: TRBD1
size: .
V: TRBV7-2
J: TRBJ1-5
DNA: TGTGCCAGCAGCCCGGACAGGGTAGGGCAGCCCCAGCATTTT
CDR3: CASSPDRVGQPQHF

D: .
size: .
V: TRBV12-5
J: TRBJ2-1
DNA: TGTGCTAGTGGTCCGCCCCTTGGCAATGAGCAGTTCTTC
CDR3: CASGPPLGNEQFF

D: .
size: once
V: TRBV30
J: TRBJ2-1
DNA: TGTGCCTGGAGTGAAGGGAGGGGGGCCTACAATGAGCAGTTCTTC
CDR3: CAWSEGRGAYNEQFF

D: TRBD2
size: .
V: TRBV7-2
J: TRBJ2-1
DNA: TGTGCCAGCAGCTTAGCGCGGACTAGCGGGAGGGGCAATGAGCAGTTCTTC
CDR3: CASSLARTSGRGNEQFF

D: .
size: .
V: TRBV6-1
J: TRBJ1-2
DNA: TGTGCCAGCAGTAGAGGACACCCCGAGGGCTACACCTTC
CDR3: CASSRGHPEGYTF

D: .
size: .
V: TRBV7-3
J: TRBJ2-2
DNA: TGTGCCAGCAGCTTAGGGCCCGGGGAGCTGTTTTTT
CDR3: CASSLGPGELFF

D: .
size: .
V: TRBV5-1
J: TRBJ2-2
DNA: TGCGCCAGCAGCTTGCTGGCGGCGGCCACCGGGGAGCTGTTTTTT
CDR3: CASSLLAAATGELFF

D: TRBD2
size: few
V: TRBV5-1
J: TRBJ2-3
DNA: TGCGCCAGCAGCTTGGGGGCTAGCGGGAGGACTAGCACAGATACGCAGTATTTT
CDR3: CASSLGASGRTSTDTQYF

D: TRBD1
size: few
V: TRBV25-1
J: TRBJ2-7
DNA: TGTGCCAGCAGTGAAAATACGGGACAGACAGCCTACGAGCAGTACTTC
CDR3: CASSENTGQTAYEQYF

D: TRBD2
size: .
V: TRBV28
J: TRBJ2-1
DNA: TGTGCCAGCAGTACCGGGACTAGGGTGATTAGCTCCTACAATGAGCAGTTCTTC
CDR3: CASSTGTRVISSYNEQFF

D: .
size: .
V: TRBV18
J: TRBJ2-7
DNA: TGTGCCAGCTCACCGGCGGGCCTCTCCTACGAGCAGTACTTC
CDR3: CASSPAGLSYEQYF

D: .
size: .
V: TRBV6-5
J: TRBJ2-2
DNA: TGTGCCAGCAGTTACAGGGGGACCGGGGAGCTGTTTTTT
CDR3: CASSYRGTGELFF

D: .
size: .
V: TRBV6-1
J: TRBJ1-2
DNA: TGTGCCAGCAGTCCCCTCGGGGGAGCAAACTATGGCTACACCTTC
CDR3: CASSPLGGANYGYTF

D: .
size: .
V: TRBV5-1
J: TRBJ1-3
DNA: TGCGCCAGCAGCTCTGAGGGAAACACCATATATTTT
CDR3: CASSSEGNTIYF

D: .
size: .
V: TRBV5-4
J: TRBJ2-7
DNA: TGTGCCAGCAGCTTGGTTGAAGGATCCTACGAGCAGTACTTC
CDR3: CASSLVEGSYEQYF

D: .
size: .
V: TRBV28
J: TRBJ1-2
DNA: TGTGCCAGCCACCTCGGGACTCCCTATGGCTACACCTTC
CDR3: CASHLGTPYGYTF

D: TRBD2
size: .
V: TRBV7-2
J: TRBJ2-1
DNA: TGTGCCAGCAGCTTAGGGGGGGCGGGAGGTCCAGAGCAGTTCTTC
CDR3: CASSLGGAGGPEQFF

D: .
size: .
V: TRBV6-1
J: TRBJ2-7
DNA: TGTGCCAGCAGTGTTACCTACGAGCAGTACTTC
CDR3: CASSVTYEQYF

D: TRBD2
size: .
V: TRBV29-1
J: TRBJ2-3
DNA: TGCAGCGTTTACACTAGCGGGAGCACAGATACGCAGTATTTT
CDR3: CSVYTSGSTDTQYF

D: .
size: .
V: TRBV6-6
J: TRBJ2-7
DNA: TGTGCCAGCAGTTACTCTGAGGGTTCGAACGAGCAGTACTTC
CDR3: CASSYSEGSNEQYF

D: TRBD1
size: few
V: TRBV11-3
J: TRBJ1-1
DNA: TGTGCCAGCAGCCGGGACAGCCAGAACACTGAAGCTTTCTTT
CDR3: CASSRDSQNTEAFF

D: TRBD1
size: .
V: TRBV5-1
J: TRBJ1-2
DNA: TGCGCCAGCAGCCGGGACAGGGGAAATGGCTACACCTTC
CDR3: CASSRDRGNGYTF

D: TRBD1
size: few
V: TRBV28
J: TRBJ1-1
DNA: TGTGCCAGCAGCACCCCTGACAGGGTTGAAGCTTTCTTT
CDR3: CASSTPDRVEAFF

D: .
size: .
V: TRBV19
J: TRBJ1-5
DNA: TGTGCCAGTACCCCGCAGGGCCAGGCTGGTCATCAGCCCCAGCATTTT
CDR3: CASTPQGQAGHQPQHF

D: .
size: .
V: TRBV28
J: TRBJ1-1
DNA: TGTGCCAGCACCTCTGGTGGCGTAGCTTTGCACACTGAAGCTTTCTTT
CDR3: CASTSGGVALHTEAFF

D: .
size: .
V: TRBV19
J: TRBJ2-5
DNA: TGTGCCAGTAGTACCCCAGGATCCGCTCAAGAGACCCAGTACTTC
CDR3: CASSTPGSAQETQYF

D: .
size: .
V: TRBV14
J: TRBJ2-7
DNA: TGTGCCAGCAGTAGATTTGACGGACCCTACGAGCAGTACTTC
CDR3: CASSRFDGPYEQYF

D: TRBD1
size: once
V: TRBV19
J: TRBJ2-2
DNA: TGTGCCAGTGGGCCTCGGACAGGGGACACCGGGGAGCTGTTTTTT
CDR3: CASGPRTGDTGELFF

D: .
size: .
V: TRBV19
J: TRBJ2-5
DNA: TGTGCCAGTAGTACCTATGGGTTCCAAGAGACCCAGTACTTC
CDR3: CASSTYGFQETQYF